A single TCR beta chain is shown here with its context. The CDR3 has 16 amino acids. Losses at the gene ends were 6 bases for V and 5 bases for J; bases not matched to a gene: 12. The V gene's germline CDR1 is LNHDA and CDR2 SQIVND (reference sequence). Sequencing used immunoSEQ multiplex PCR; TCRdb keeps in-frame clones, though not all of them. The table includes 30,000 or so clones, 89% detected once. This record comes from a study of T cell changes during pregnancy in multiple sclerosis. This clonotype was obtained from a female donor with multiple sclerosis, enrolled in a pregnancy study. This chain uses TRBV19 with TRBJ2-1; 8 bases agree with TRBD2. The material was CD8+ T cells from peripheral blood mononuclear cells, obtained in the second trimester of pregnancy. The CDR3, as DNA: TGTGCCAGTAGCACCGAAGCGGGAGCTCGCAACAATGAGCAGTTCTTC. Translation gives CASSTEAGARNNEQFF.